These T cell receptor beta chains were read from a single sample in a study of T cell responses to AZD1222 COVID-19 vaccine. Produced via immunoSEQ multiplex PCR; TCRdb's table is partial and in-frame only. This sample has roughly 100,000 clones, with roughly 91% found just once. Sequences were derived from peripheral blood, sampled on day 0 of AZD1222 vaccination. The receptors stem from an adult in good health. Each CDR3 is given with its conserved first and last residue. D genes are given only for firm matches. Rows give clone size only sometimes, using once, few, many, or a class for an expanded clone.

CDR3aa: CASSIRDASYEQYF; CDR3nt: TGTGCCAGTAGTATACGGGATGCCTCCTACGAGCAGTACTTC; j_gene: TRBJ2-7; d_gene: NA; v_gene: TRBV19; abundance: NA
CDR3aa: CASSRGGGLETQYF; CDR3nt: TGTGCCAGCAGCCGAGGGGGAGGGTTGGAGACCCAGTACTTC; j_gene: TRBJ2-5; d_gene: NA; v_gene: TRBV5-4; abundance: NA
CDR3aa: CASSGEEDTQYF; CDR3nt: TGTGCCAGCAGCGGGGAGGAAGATACGCAGTATTTT; j_gene: TRBJ2-3; d_gene: NA; v_gene: TRBV7-9; abundance: once
CDR3aa: CASSQEPVSNQPQHF; CDR3nt: TGTGCCAGCAGCCAAGAGCCTGTCAGTAATCAGCCCCAGCATTTT; j_gene: TRBJ1-5; d_gene: NA; v_gene: TRBV3-1/TRBV3-2; abundance: NA
CDR3aa: CSVAGGLWDTQYF; CDR3nt: TGCAGCGTCGCGGGGGGGCTATGGGATACGCAGTATTTT; j_gene: TRBJ2-3; d_gene: TRBD2; v_gene: TRBV29-1; abundance: NA
CDR3aa: CSVRGWAGALKEQYF; CDR3nt: TGCAGCGTCCGGGGGTGGGCAGGGGCTTTGAAGGAGCAGTACTTC; j_gene: TRBJ2-7; d_gene: NA; v_gene: TRBV29-1; abundance: NA
CDR3aa: CASSQDRTPGGAFF; CDR3nt: TGCGCCAGCAGTCAGGACAGGACCCCAGGAGGAGCTTTCTTT; j_gene: TRBJ1-1; d_gene: TRBD1; v_gene: TRBV4-1; abundance: NA
CDR3aa: CAIHRRPSSKDTQYF; CDR3nt: TGTGCCATCCACCGGAGGCCTAGTAGTAAGGATACGCAGTATTTT; j_gene: TRBJ2-3; d_gene: NA; v_gene: TRBV6-5; abundance: NA
CDR3aa: CATRTGPYYNSPLHF; CDR3nt: TGTGCCACAAGGACAGGGCCCTACTATAATTCACCCCTCCACTTT; j_gene: TRBJ1-6; d_gene: TRBD1; v_gene: TRBV27; abundance: NA
CDR3aa: CASSPGTEALSLHF; CDR3nt: TGTGCCAGCAGCCCCGGGACGGAGGCCTTGTCCCTCCACTTT; j_gene: TRBJ1-6; d_gene: NA; v_gene: TRBV13; abundance: NA
CDR3aa: CASSYRQKSSYEQYF; CDR3nt: TGTGCCAGCAGTTACAGGCAGAAAAGCTCCTACGAGCAGTACTTC; j_gene: TRBJ2-7; d_gene: NA; v_gene: TRBV6-5; abundance: NA
CDR3aa: CASSEIDLNTEAFF; CDR3nt: TGTGCCAGCAGTGAGATAGACCTGAACACTGAAGCTTTCTTT; j_gene: TRBJ1-1; d_gene: NA; v_gene: TRBV6-1; abundance: NA
CDR3aa: CASSGSTYNEQFF; CDR3nt: TGCGCCAGCAGCGGTTCTACCTACAATGAGCAGTTCTTC; j_gene: TRBJ2-1; d_gene: NA; v_gene: TRBV10-1; abundance: once
CDR3aa: CASSSPGVHEQYF; CDR3nt: TGTGCCAGCAGCTCCCCAGGGGTGCACGAGCAGTACTTC; j_gene: TRBJ2-7; d_gene: NA; v_gene: TRBV7-9; abundance: NA
CDR3aa: CASSLAAPLAGQETQYF; CDR3nt: TGTGCCAGCAGCTTAGCGGCCCCACTAGCGGGACAAGAGACCCAGTACTTC; j_gene: TRBJ2-5; d_gene: TRBD2; v_gene: TRBV7-2; abundance: NA
CDR3aa: CASSQSMVFANTEAFF; CDR3nt: TGTGCCAGCAGCCAATCGATGGTATTTGCGAACACTGAAGCTTTCTTT; j_gene: TRBJ1-1; d_gene: NA; v_gene: TRBV16; abundance: NA
CDR3aa: CASSRLDRGDYGYTF; CDR3nt: TGCGCCAGCAGCCGCTTGGACAGGGGGGACTATGGCTACACCTTC; j_gene: TRBJ1-2; d_gene: TRBD1; v_gene: TRBV4-1; abundance: NA
CDR3aa: CASSEQDGETQYF; CDR3nt: TGTGCCAGCAGCGAACAGGACGGGGAGACCCAGTACTTC; j_gene: TRBJ2-5; d_gene: NA; v_gene: TRBV13; abundance: NA
CDR3aa: CASGGLRVYEQYF; CDR3nt: TGTGCCAGTGGGGGCCTGAGGGTCTACGAGCAGTACTTC; j_gene: TRBJ2-7; d_gene: NA; v_gene: TRBV19; abundance: NA
CDR3aa: CASSTTGEQNIQYF; CDR3nt: TGTGCCAGCAGCACGACAGGGGAACAAAACATTCAGTACTTC; j_gene: TRBJ2-4; d_gene: TRBD1; v_gene: TRBV7-3; abundance: NA
CDR3aa: CASSRDFQETQYF; CDR3nt: TGTGCCAGCTCACGGGACTTCCAAGAGACCCAGTACTTC; j_gene: TRBJ2-5; d_gene: NA; v_gene: TRBV18; abundance: NA
CDR3aa: CASSATWGAGNTIYF; CDR3nt: TGTGCCAGCAGCGCCACCTGGGGAGCTGGAAACACCATATATTTT; j_gene: TRBJ1-3; d_gene: NA; v_gene: TRBV9; abundance: once